This T cell receptor (beta chain) is from a study of T cell responses to AZD1222 COVID-19 vaccine. Study-wide findings and caveats: Repertoires were obtained solely post-peak T cell response.

Remarks on this clone: Its specificity is unknown.

TCRdb keeps only in-frame clones here, not all; method: immunoSEQ multiplex PCR. The sample has about 150,000 clones, approximately 90% seen once; the top ten hold approximately 2%. The analysis combined second doses at about 4 or about 12 weeks. The specimen comprised peripheral blood, sampled 28 days after the second AZD1222 dose. This TCR came from an adult who received the AZD1222 COVID-19 vaccine.

The chain's CDR3 is CASSLGALDYGYTF. CDR3 sequence (DNA): TGTGCCAGCAGCTTGGGGGCTCTGGACTATGGCTACACCTTC. The chain employs TRBV7-9 and TRBJ1-2; D is perhaps TRBD1 (6 bases). V lost 3 bases and J 3 bases, leaving 11 bases between the germline ends. The V gene's germline CDR1 is SEHNR and CDR2 FQNEAQ (reference sequence). The CDR3 spans 14 residues.